A single sample is the source of the 24 T cell receptor beta chains below, sequenced in a study of blood T cell repertoires in COVID-19. The protocol was immunoSEQ multiplex PCR, while the TCRdb copy is restricted to in-frame clones and leaves out a portion. The table includes more than 85,000 clones, roughly 83% detected once. Material for sequencing was peripheral blood. The receptors were gathered from a woman aged 55-70 years with acute or convalescent COVID-19.

This chain joins TRBV6-5 and TRBJ1-5, with D unclear. The CDR3 spans 12 residues. Germline V lookup: CDR1 MNHEY, CDR2 SVGAGI. V lost 8 bases and J lost 8, with 13 bases in between. The CDR3 reads CASGETHKPQHF. CDR3 bases: TGTGCCAGCGGGGAGACCCATAAGCCCCAGCATTTT.

The rearrangement links TRBV9 to TRBJ1-6; TRBD1 matches 7 bases. J was trimmed by 10 bases and V by 3 bases; bases with no gene match: 7. The CDR3 has 14 residues. Germline V CDR1 and CDR2: SGDLS, YYNGEE. The CDR3 DNA reads TGTGCCAGCAGCGCACGACAGGGATTCTCACCCCTCCACTTT. Amino acid sequence: CASSARQGFSPLHF.

The rearrangement uses TRBV18 and TRBJ1-1, with D unclear. The CDR3 is 15 residues long. Between the trimmed V and J ends, which lost 1 base and 1 base, there was a span of 10 bases. Germline V gives CDR1 KGHSH, CDR2 LQKENI. CDR3 sequence reads: CASSPRTAGNTEAFF. Here the CDR3 DNA reads TGTGCCAGCTCACCACGGACGGCGGGGAACACTGAAGCTTTCTTT.

The sample holds a few counts of this clone. The DNA for the CDR3 is TGTGCCAGCAGCTTAGCGGCTGGCCCTCGCTATGGCTACACCTTC. Translating it yields CASSLAAGPRYGYTF. The chain joins TRBV7-6 to TRBJ1-2; D gene ambiguous. Trimming stripped 0 bases from V and 4 bases from J, with 12 bases between. This CDR3 has 15 amino acids. Germline CDR1 SGHVS, CDR2 FNYEAQ.

This chain connects TRBV30 to TRBJ1-5; 7 nucleotides line up with TRBD1. The V gene end was trimmed by 0 bases and the J gene end by 5 bases; junction bases not matched to a gene: 7. The CDR3 has 15 residues. In germline, CDR1 is GTSNPN, CDR2 SVGIG (reference sequence). The CDR3 DNA sequence: TGTGCCTGGAGTGTACGGGGACAGCCCGATCAGCCCCAGCATTTT. Translated: CAWSVRGQPDQPQHF.

The V gene is TRBV5-4, the J gene TRBJ2-7; a possible D gene is TRBD2 (5 bases). CDR3 size: 15 residues. Germline values: CDR1 SGHNT, CDR2 YYREEE (reference sequence). V was shortened by 1 base and J by 7 bases, with 18 bases between the two germline ends. This CDR3 reads CASSLSWGVSGEQYF. CDR3 sequence (DNA): TGTGCCAGCAGCTTGTCCTGGGGAGTGTCGGGGGAGCAGTACTTC.

The chain links TRBV28 to TRBJ1-1; a possible D gene is TRBD1 (5 bases). CDR1 is MDHEN, CDR2 SYDVKM, per germline. CDR3 length: 14 amino acids. Trimming took 6 bases from V and 0 from J, leaving 11 bases between them. The CDR3 sequence: CASRTQAMNTEAFF. The CDR3 coding sequence is TGTGCCAGCAGAACACAGGCCATGAACACTGAAGCTTTCTTT. The entire variable domain, with the rest obtained from reference TRBV28 and TRBJ1-1, is as follows: DVKVTQSSRYLVKRTGEKVFLECVQDMDHENMFWYRQDPGLGLRLIYFSYDVKMKEKGDIPEGYSVSREKKERFSLILESASTNQTSMYLCASRTQAMNTEAFFGQGTRLTVV.

The V call is TRBV9, the J call TRBJ2-2, with a weak D call TRBD2 (6 bases). CDR3 size: 16 residues. CDR1 SGDLS and CDR2 YYNGEE come from the germline V gene. Trimming left V 4 bases short and J 8 bases short, with 21 bases between. The CDR3, as DNA: TGTGCCAGCAGCTTCCAACCGGCGGGGCCTGGGGGGGAGCTGTTTTTT. Encoded protein: CASSFQPAGPGGELFF.

The V and J genes are TRBV7-7 and TRBJ2-7; 8 positions match TRBD1. With V trimmed by 2 bases and J by 0 bases, 3 bases remained unmatched. The V gene's germline CDR1 is SSHAT and CDR2 FNYEAQ (reference sequence). This CDR3 is 15 amino acids long. The CDR3 is CASSLRQGSSYEQYF. CDR3 DNA: TGTGCCAGCAGCTTACGACAGGGGAGCTCCTACGAGCAGTACTTC.

This clone has just one count. This chain joins TRBV6-2 or TRBV6-3 and TRBJ2-1; a possible D gene is TRBD2 (5 bases). Trimming removed 6 bases from V and 8 bases from J, with 11 bases in between. CDR1 is MNHEY, CDR2 SVGEGT, per germline. The CDR3 covers 12 residues. CDR3 loop: CASSRHGDEQFF. CDR3 bases: TGTGCCAGCAGCCGACACGGGGATGAGCAGTTCTTC.

V gene TRBV11-2 combines with J gene TRBJ1-6; a weak D match, TRBD1 (5 bases). V dropped 0 bases and J dropped 6 bases, with 9 bases sitting between them. Germline V gene lookup returns CDR1 SGHAT and CDR2 FQNNGV. This CDR3 has 15 amino acids. CDR3 DNA: TGTGCCAGCAGCTTAGACCGGGGGATTAATTCACCCCTCCACTTT. This translates into CASSLDRGINSPLHF.

V and J are TRBV6-6 and TRBJ1-1; perhaps TRBD1 as D (6 bases). The CDR3 runs 17 residues. V was pared by 5 bases and J by 5 bases, with 24 bases between. The germline V gene has CDR1 MNHNY and CDR2 SVGAGI (reference sequence). CDR3: CASSPSGGGLRRTEAFF. The CDR3 DNA reads TGTGCCAGCAGTCCTAGCGGCGGGGGCCTTCGGAGGACTGAAGCTTTCTTT.

The chain combines TRBV5-1 with TRBJ1-4; D might be TRBD1 (5 bases). This CDR3 has 15 residues. Germline V gives CDR1 SGHRS, CDR2 YFSETQ. Trimming took 4 bases from V and 4 from J, leaving 14 bases between them. As DNA, the CDR3 is TGCGCCAGCAGCCCGCAGATGCAGGGTAATGAAAAACTGTTTTTT. Translated: CASSPQMQGNEKLFF.

This chain uses TRBV5-1 with TRBJ1-6, with TRBD1 matching 9 bases. The germline CDR1 and CDR2 sequences are SGHRS and YFSETQ. V gave up 0 bases and J gave up 5 bases; unmatched junction bases: 0. The CDR3 runs 15 residues. CDR3 nucleotide sequence: TGCGCCAGCAGCTTGGGGGACAGGGATAATTCACCCCTCCACTTT. Its translation: CASSLGDRDNSPLHF.

The chain is built from TRBV11-2 and TRBJ2-5; D remains ambiguous. CDR1 and CDR2 (germline): SGHAT, FQNNGV. The CDR3 has 14 amino acids. Trimming stripped 0 bases from V and 2 bases from J, with 7 bases between. The CDR3 spells CASSLDYSQETQYF. CDR3 in DNA: TGTGCCAGCAGCTTAGATTACTCACAAGAGACCCAGTACTTC.

This chain uses TRBV28 with TRBJ1-1; D is possibly TRBD1 (5 bases). The CDR3 runs to 15 residues. Trimming left V 1 base short and J 1 base short, with 10 bases between. Germline assignment: CDR1 MDHEN and CDR2 SYDVKM. This CDR3 reads CASSLLGEGNTEAFF. CDR3 sequence (DNA): TGTGCCAGCAGTTTATTAGGGGAGGGGAACACTGAAGCTTTCTTT.

The rearrangement uses TRBV14 and TRBJ1-1, with D possibly TRBD1 on 5 matching bases. CDR3 length equals 15 residues. V gave up 0 bases and J gave up 1 base, with 9 bases separating them. Germline V gene data show CDR1 as SGHDN and CDR2 as FVKESK. Here the CDR3 reads CASSQERGWNTEAFF. The CDR3 DNA sequence: TGTGCCAGCAGCCAAGAGCGGGGGTGGAACACTGAAGCTTTCTTT.

The genes are TRBV5-1 and TRBJ2-3; 8 nucleotides match TRBD2. Germline CDR1 reads SGHRS; CDR2 reads YFSETQ. The CDR3 covers 16 residues. Trimming removed 0 bases from V and 2 bases from J; junction bases left unmatched: 5. CDR3 DNA sequence: TGCGCCAGCAGCTTGGCGGGGGGGCCTATCACAGATACGCAGTATTTT. Translation: CASSLAGGPITDTQYF.

The CDR3 bases are TGTGCCAGCAGTTACTTGCCGGGAAACTATGGCTACACCTTC. As protein: CASSYLPGNYGYTF. The chain employs TRBV6-2 or TRBV6-3 and TRBJ1-2; D gene uncertain. Trimming took 1 base from V and 2 from J, leaving 8 bases between them. The CDR3 is 14 residues long. Looked up from germline, CDR1 is MNHEY and CDR2 is SVGEGT.

In this sample, this clone turned up once. The chain has TRBV11-3 and TRBJ1-1; tentatively, D is TRBD1 (6 bases). From germline, CDR1 is SGHNT and CDR2 YENEEA. The CDR3 totals 12 residues. The V gene lost 2 bases and the J gene lost 5 bases, with 6 bases spanning the gap. CDR3 nucleotide sequence: TGTGCCAGCAGCTTAAGGGGGACTGAAGCTTTCTTT. As protein: CASSLRGTEAFF.

This clone was observed a few times. V gene TRBV7-3 combines with J gene TRBJ2-7; TRBD2 is a possible D gene (5 bases). Trimming took off 4 bases at V and 1 base at J, with 14 bases between the two ends. The CDR3 contains 15 residues. Germline loops: CDR1 SGHTA, CDR2 FQGTGA. CDR3 sequence: CASSSAGFGSYEQYF. The CDR3 DNA reads as TGTGCCAGCAGCTCCGCGGGCTTCGGGTCCTACGAGCAGTACTTC. Drawing the rest from reference TRBV7-3 and TRBJ2-7, the complete variable domain is GAGVSQTPSNKVTEKGKYVELRCDPISGHTALYWYRQSLGQGPEFLIYFQGTGAADDSGLPNDRFFAVRPEGSVSTLKIQRTERGDSAVYLCASSSAGFGSYEQYFGPGTRLTVT.

The V call is TRBV5-1, the J call TRBJ1-4, with D hard to call. V gave up 9 bases and J gave up 6 bases, with 12 bases separating them. CDR1 SGHRS and CDR2 YFSETQ come from the germline V gene. CDR3 length: 12 residues. CDR3 loop: CAILPPDEKLFF. CDR3 sequence (DNA): TGCGCCATCCTTCCCCCCGATGAAAAACTGTTTTTT.

Worth noting for this clone: A junction end diverges from the germline sequence, so it may reflect a read error. The chain employs TRBV7-9 and TRBJ2-1, with 7 positions matching TRBD2. The CDR3 is 16 amino acids. CDR1 and CDR2 from the germline V gene are SEHNR and FQNEAQ (reference sequence). The CDR3: CASSFQAGYSYNGQFF. CDR3 nucleotides: TGTGCCAGCAGCTTCCAAGCGGGGTACTCCTACAATGGGCAGTTCTTC. Based on the CDR3 plus reference TRBV7-9 and TRBJ2-1, the full variable domain is DTGVSQNPRHKITKRGQNVTFRCDPISEHNRLYWYRQTLGQGPEFLTYFQNEAQLEKSRLLSDRFSAERPKGSFSTLEIQRTEQGDSAMYLCASSFQAGYSYNGQFFGPGTRLTVL.

The V call is TRBV3-1 (or the pseudogene TRBV3-2), the J call TRBJ1-1, with D possibly matching TRBD1 (6 bases). Trimming took 3 bases from V and 1 from J, leaving 9 bases between them. Germline lookup yields CDR1 LGHDT and CDR2 YNNKEL (reference sequence). The CDR3 has 14 amino acids. CDR3 amino acids: CASSHEDRNTEAFF. CDR3 nucleotide sequence: TGTGCCAGCAGCCATGAGGACAGGAACACTGAAGCTTTCTTT.